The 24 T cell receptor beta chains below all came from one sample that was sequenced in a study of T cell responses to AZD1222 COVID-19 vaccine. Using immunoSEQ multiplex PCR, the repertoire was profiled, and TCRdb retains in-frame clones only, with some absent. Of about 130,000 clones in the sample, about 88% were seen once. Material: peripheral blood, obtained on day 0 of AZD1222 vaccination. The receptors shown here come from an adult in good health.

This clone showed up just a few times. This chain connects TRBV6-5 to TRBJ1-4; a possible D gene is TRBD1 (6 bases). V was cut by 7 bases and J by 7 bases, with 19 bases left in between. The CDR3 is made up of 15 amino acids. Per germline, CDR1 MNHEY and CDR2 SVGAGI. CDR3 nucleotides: TGTGCCAGCAACTTACAGGGCAGGGGAAGTGAAAAACTGTTTTTT. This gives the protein CASNLQGRGSEKLFF.

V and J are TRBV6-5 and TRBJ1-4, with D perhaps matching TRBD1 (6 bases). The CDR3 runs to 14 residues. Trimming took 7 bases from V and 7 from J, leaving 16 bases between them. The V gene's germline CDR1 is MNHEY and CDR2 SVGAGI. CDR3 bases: TGTGCCAGCAACTCGGACAGTATGACTGAAAAACTGTTTTTT. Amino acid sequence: CASNSDSMTEKLFF.

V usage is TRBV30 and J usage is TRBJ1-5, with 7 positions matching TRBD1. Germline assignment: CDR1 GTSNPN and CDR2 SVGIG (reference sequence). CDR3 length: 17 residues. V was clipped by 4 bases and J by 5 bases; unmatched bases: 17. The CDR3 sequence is CAWTSGQKPFPDQPQHF. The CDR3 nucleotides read TGTGCCTGGACGTCGGGACAGAAACCCTTCCCCGATCAGCCCCAGCATTTT.

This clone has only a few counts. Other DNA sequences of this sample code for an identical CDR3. The CDR3 nucleotides read TGTGCCTGGAGTCCAAGCACAGATACGCAGTATTTT. Protein sequence: CAWSPSTDTQYF. The genes are TRBV30 and TRBJ2-3; D call uncertain. V was trimmed by 2 bases and J by 0 bases, leaving 3 bases between them. The CDR3 spans 12 residues. Germline V gene lookup returns CDR1 GTSNPN and CDR2 SVGIG (reference sequence).

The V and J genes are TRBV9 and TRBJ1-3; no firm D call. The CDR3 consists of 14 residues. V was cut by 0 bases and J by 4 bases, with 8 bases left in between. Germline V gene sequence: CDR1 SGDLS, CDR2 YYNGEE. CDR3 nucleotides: TGTGCCAGCAGCGTAGGGCCCGGGGGAAACACCATATATTTT. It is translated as CASSVGPGGNTIYF.

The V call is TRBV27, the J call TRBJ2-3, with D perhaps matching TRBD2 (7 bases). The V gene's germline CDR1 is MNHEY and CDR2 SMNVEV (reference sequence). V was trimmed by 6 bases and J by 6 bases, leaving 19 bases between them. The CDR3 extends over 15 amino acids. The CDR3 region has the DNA TGTGCCAGCAGGACCCGTGGGGGCGGGAGTGATACGCAGTATTTT. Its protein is CASRTRGGGSDTQYF.

This CDR3 is CASSLTDSNQPQHF. CDR3 sequence (DNA): TGTGCCAGCAGCTTGACAGATAGCAATCAGCCCCAGCATTTT. The V gene is TRBV7-2, the J gene TRBJ1-5; possibly TRBD1 for D (5 bases). Germline V lookup: CDR1 SGHTA, CDR2 FQGNSA. V lost 3 bases and J lost 0, with 6 bases in between. This CDR3 has 14 amino acids.

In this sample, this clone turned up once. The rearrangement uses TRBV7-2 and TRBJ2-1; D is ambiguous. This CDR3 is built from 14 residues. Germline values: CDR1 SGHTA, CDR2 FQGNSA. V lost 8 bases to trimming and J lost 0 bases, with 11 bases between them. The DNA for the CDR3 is TGTGCCAGCGTTACTCCCAACTCCTACAATGAGCAGTTCTTC. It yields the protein CASVTPNSYNEQFF.

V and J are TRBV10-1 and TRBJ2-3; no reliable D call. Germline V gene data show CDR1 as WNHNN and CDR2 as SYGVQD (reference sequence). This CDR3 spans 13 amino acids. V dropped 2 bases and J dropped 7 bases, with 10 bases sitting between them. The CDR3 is CASSEGPINTQYF. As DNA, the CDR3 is TGCGCCAGCAGTGAGGGACCGATTAATACGCAGTATTTT.

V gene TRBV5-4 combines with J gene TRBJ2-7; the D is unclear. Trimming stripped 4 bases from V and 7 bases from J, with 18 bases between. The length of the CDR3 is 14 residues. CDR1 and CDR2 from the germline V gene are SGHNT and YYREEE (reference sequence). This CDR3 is CASSPRWGYGEQYF. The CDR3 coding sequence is TGTGCCAGCAGCCCCCGGTGGGGTTATGGGGAGCAGTACTTC.

This chain's CDR3 is CASSHLSGRATGELFF. The CDR3 DNA follows: TGTGCCAGCAGCCATCTCAGTGGGAGGGCCACCGGGGAGCTGTTTTTT. The chain is built from TRBV3-1 (or the pseudogene TRBV3-2) and TRBJ2-2; 7 bases fit TRBD2. The germline V gene encodes CDR1 LGHDT and CDR2 YNNKEL (reference sequence). This CDR3 has 16 residues. V lost 3 bases and J lost 4; bases outside the gene matches: 8.

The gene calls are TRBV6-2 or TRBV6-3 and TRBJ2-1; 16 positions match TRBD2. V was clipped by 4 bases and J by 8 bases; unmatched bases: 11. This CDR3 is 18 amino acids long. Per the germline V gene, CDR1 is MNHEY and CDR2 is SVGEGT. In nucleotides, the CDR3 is TGTGCCAGCAGTTTAATAGGGACTAGCGGGAGGGCTTACCATGAGCAGTTCTTC. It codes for CASSLIGTSGRAYHEQFF.

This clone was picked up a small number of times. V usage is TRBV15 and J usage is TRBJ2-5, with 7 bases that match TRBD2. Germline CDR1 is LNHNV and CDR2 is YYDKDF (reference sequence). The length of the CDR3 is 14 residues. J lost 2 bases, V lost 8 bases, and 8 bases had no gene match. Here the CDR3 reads CATARWGGQETQYF. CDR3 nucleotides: TGTGCCACCGCGAGGTGGGGGGGTCAAGAGACCCAGTACTTC.

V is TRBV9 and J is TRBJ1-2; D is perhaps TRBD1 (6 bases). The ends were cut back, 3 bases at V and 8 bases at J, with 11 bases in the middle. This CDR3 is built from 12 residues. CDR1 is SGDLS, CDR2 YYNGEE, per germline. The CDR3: CASSEGQGGYTF. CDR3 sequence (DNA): TGTGCCAGCAGCGAAGGGCAGGGGGGCTACACCTTC. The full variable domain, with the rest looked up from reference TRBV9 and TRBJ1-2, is DSGVTQTPKHLITATGQRVTLRCSPRSGDLSVYWYQQSLDQGLQFLIQYYNGEERAKGNILERFSAQQFPDLHSELNLSSLELGDSALYFCASSEGQGGYTFGSGTRLTVV.

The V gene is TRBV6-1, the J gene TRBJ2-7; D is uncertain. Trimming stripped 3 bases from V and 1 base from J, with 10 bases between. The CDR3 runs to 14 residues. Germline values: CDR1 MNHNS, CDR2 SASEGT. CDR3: CASSDHGVSYEQYF. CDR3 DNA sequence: TGTGCCAGCAGTGATCATGGTGTTTCCTACGAGCAGTACTTC.

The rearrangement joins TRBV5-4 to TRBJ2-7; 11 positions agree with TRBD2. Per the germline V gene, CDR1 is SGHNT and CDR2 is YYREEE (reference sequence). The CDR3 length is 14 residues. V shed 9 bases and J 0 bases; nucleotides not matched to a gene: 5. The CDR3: CATGTSGSSYEQYF. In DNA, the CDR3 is TGTGCCACCGGAACTAGCGGGAGCTCCTACGAGCAGTACTTC.

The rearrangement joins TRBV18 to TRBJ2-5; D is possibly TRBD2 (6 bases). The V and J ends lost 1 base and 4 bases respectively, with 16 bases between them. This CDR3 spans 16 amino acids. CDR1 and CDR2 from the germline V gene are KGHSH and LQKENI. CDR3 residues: CASSPLTTGSGETQYF. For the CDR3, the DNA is TGTGCCAGCTCACCACTTACAACCGGGAGCGGAGAGACCCAGTACTTC.

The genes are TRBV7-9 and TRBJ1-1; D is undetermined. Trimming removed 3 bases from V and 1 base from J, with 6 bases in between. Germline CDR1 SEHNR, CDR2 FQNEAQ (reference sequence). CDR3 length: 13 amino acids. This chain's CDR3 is CASSFWGNTEAFF. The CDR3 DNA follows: TGTGCCAGCAGCTTCTGGGGGAACACTGAAGCTTTCTTT.

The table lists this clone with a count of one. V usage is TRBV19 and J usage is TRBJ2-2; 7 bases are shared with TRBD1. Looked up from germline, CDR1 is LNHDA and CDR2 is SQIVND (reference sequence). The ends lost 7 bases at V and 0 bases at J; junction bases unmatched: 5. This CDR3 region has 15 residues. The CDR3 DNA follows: TGTGCCAGTACCGACAGGGTACCGAACACCGGGGAGCTGTTTTTT. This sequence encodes CASTDRVPNTGELFF.

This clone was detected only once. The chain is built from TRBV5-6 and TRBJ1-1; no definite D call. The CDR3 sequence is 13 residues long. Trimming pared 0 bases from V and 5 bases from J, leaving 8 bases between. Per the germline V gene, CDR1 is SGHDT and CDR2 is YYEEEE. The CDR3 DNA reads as TGTGCCAGCAGCTTGGTATTGGGAACTGAAGCTTTCTTT. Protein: CASSLVLGTEAFF.

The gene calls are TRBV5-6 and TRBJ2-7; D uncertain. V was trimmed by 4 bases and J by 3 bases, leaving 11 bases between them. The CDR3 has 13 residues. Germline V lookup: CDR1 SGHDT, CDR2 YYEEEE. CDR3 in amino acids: CASSPPNGYEQYF. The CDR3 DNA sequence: TGTGCCAGCAGCCCACCGAACGGCTACGAGCAGTACTTC.

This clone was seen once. The CDR3 sequence is CASSARENTGELFF. CDR3 in DNA: TGTGCCAGCAGTGCTAGAGAAAACACCGGGGAGCTGTTTTTT. This chain connects TRBV2 to TRBJ2-2; no firm D call. V shed 4 bases and J shed 2 bases, with 8 bases lying between them. There are 14 residues in the CDR3. The V gene's germline CDR1 is SNHLY and CDR2 FYNNEI.

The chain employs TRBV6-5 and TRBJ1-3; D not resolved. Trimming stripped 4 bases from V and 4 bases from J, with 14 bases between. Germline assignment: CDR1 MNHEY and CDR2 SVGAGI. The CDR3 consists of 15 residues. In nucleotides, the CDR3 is TGTGCCAGCAGTTCCGCGCCGGACCCGGGAAACACCATATATTTT. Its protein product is CASSSAPDPGNTIYF.

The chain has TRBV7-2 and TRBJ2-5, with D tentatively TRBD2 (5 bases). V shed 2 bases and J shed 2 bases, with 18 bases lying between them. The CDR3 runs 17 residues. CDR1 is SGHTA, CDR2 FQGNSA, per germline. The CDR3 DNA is TGTGCCAGCAGCTTAAGATACGGAGGAGGACGGCAAGAGACCCAGTACTTC. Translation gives CASSLRYGGGRQETQYF. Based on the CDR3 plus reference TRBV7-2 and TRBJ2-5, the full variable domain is GAGVSQSPSNKVTEKGKDVELRCDPISGHTALYWYRQSLGQGLEFLIYFQGNSAPDKSGLPSDRFSAERTGGSVSTLTIQRTQQEDSAVYLCASSLRYGGGRQETQYFGPGTRLLVL.